Listed here are 7 T cell receptor beta chains from one sample, sequenced in a study of OX40 agonist ivuxolimab in advanced cancers. Assay used: immunoSEQ multiplex PCR; TCRdb lists only in-frame clones, some missing. This table holds some 78,000 clones, around 86% found once. The input for sequencing was CD4+ or CD8+ T cells sorted from blood, taken in a trial of the OX40 agonist ivuxolimab. The receptors come from an adult with an advanced solid tumor such as melanoma, head and neck, liver or kidney cancer.

Regarding this clone: Additional DNA sequences in this sample encode the identical CDR3. The chain is built from TRBV18 and TRBJ1-6; TRBD1 matches at 7 bases. Germline lookup yields CDR1 KGHSH and CDR2 LQKENI. V shed 3 bases, J shed 5 bases, and the junction held 1 base outside the gene matches. The CDR3 covers 14 residues. In DNA, the CDR3 is TGTGCCAGCTCACCTGACAGGGATAATTCACCCCTCCACTTT. It encodes CASSPDRDNSPLHF. Combining the CDR3 with reference TRBV18 and TRBJ1-6 gives the whole variable domain NAGVMQNPRHLVRRRGQEARLRCSPMKGHSHVYWYRQLPEEGLKFMVYLQKENIIDESGMPKERFSAEFPKEGPSILRIQQVVRGDSAAYFCASSPDRDNSPLHFGNGTRLTVT.

This clone came up a few times. The V gene is TRBV5-4, the J gene TRBJ1-1, with TRBD1 identical over 8 bases. V gave up 4 bases and J gave up 1 base; unmatched junction bases: 6. Germline CDR1 SGHNT, CDR2 YYREEE (reference sequence). CDR3 size: 15 residues. The CDR3 DNA reads as TGTGCCAGCAGCGACGCTGGGACAGGGAACACTGAAGCTTTCTTT. Amino acids: CASSDAGTGNTEAFF.

The chain employs TRBV6-5 and TRBJ1-4; possible D gene TRBD1, 5 bases. Deletions cut 6 bases from V and 2 bases from J, with 13 bases between. The germline V gene has CDR1 MNHEY and CDR2 SVGAGI. The length of the CDR3 is 15 residues. The CDR3 region has the DNA TGTGCCAGCAGACCGCAAGGGGCGACTAATGAAAAACTGTTTTTT. Translating it yields CASRPQGATNEKLFF.

This chain connects TRBV19 to TRBJ1-1; TRBD1 might be the D (6 bases). The CDR3 runs to 14 residues. In germline, CDR1 is LNHDA, CDR2 SQIVND (reference sequence). Trimming shortened V by 7 bases and J by 1 base, and 13 bases separated the two germline ends. CDR3 amino acids: CASTAEDRNTEAFF. As DNA, the CDR3 is TGTGCCAGTACCGCAGAGGACAGGAACACTGAAGCTTTCTTT.

The chain uses TRBV7-2 and TRBJ2-7, with 7 positions matching TRBD2. Germline CDR1 and CDR2: SGHTA and FQGNSA. Unmatched junction bases numbered 2, after V lost 3 bases and J lost 3 bases. This CDR3 region has 13 residues. The CDR3: CASSFSSGYEQYF. Written as DNA, the CDR3 is TGTGCCAGCAGCTTCTCTAGCGGCTACGAGCAGTACTTC.

The V call is TRBV28, the J call TRBJ1-1; the D gene is possibly TRBD1 (5 bases). Trimming cost V 3 bases and J 1 base, with 9 bases left between them. CDR3 length: 14 residues. From germline, CDR1 is MDHEN and CDR2 SYDVKM. CDR3 nucleotide sequence: TGTGCCAGCAGTTTCAGGGTAAGGAACACTGAAGCTTTCTTT. Amino acids: CASSFRVRNTEAFF. Full variable domain (remainder filled in from reference TRBV28 and TRBJ1-1): DVKVTQSSRYLVKRTGEKVFLECVQDMDHENMFWYRQDPGLGLRLIYFSYDVKMKEKGDIPEGYSVSREKKERFSLILESASTNQTSMYLCASSFRVRNTEAFFGQGTRLTVV.

In its sample, this clone was seen once. The chain links TRBV9 to TRBJ2-5; 10 bases align to TRBD2. Germline CDR1 SGDLS, CDR2 YYNGEE. The length of the CDR3 is 15 residues. Trimming took 4 bases from V and 4 from J; bases not matched to a gene: 7. The CDR3 region has the DNA TGTGCCAGCAGCCTAGCGGGGGTAACAGGAGAGACCCAGTACTTC. Translation gives CASSLAGVTGETQYF.